This TCR beta chain was sequenced for a study of T cells in Graves' hyperthyroidism and ophthalmopathy. Overall study results and limits: Among clonotypes expanded in thyroid above 0.001, most were also found in blood.

Hyperthyroidism in the patients, aged 18 to 65, was newly diagnosed and under 2 months in duration. Amplified TCR beta CDR3 regions came from RNA transcripts. First-round RT-PCR with HTBI primers amplified the TCR CDR3 region. MiXCR was run by TCRdb on the multiplex PCR reads, yielding one entry per CDR3 protein. The data show roughly 380,000 distinct CDR3 sequences, over 15% seen once. The CDR3 contains 15 residues. Germline assignment: CDR1 SGHRS and CDR2 YFSETQ. Trimming removed 0 bases at V and 0 bases at J, with 4 bases between. In its sample, this clonotype was seen many times. No antigen is known for it.

The receptor's source is a young woman with Graves' hyperthyroidism. The sample taken for sequencing was blood. V usage is TRBV5-1 and J usage is TRBJ2-6; D gene uncertain. In DNA form, the CDR3 reads TGCGCCAGCAGCTTGGGAGGCTCTGGGGCCAACGTCCTGACTTTC. Translated: CASSLGGSGANVLTF.